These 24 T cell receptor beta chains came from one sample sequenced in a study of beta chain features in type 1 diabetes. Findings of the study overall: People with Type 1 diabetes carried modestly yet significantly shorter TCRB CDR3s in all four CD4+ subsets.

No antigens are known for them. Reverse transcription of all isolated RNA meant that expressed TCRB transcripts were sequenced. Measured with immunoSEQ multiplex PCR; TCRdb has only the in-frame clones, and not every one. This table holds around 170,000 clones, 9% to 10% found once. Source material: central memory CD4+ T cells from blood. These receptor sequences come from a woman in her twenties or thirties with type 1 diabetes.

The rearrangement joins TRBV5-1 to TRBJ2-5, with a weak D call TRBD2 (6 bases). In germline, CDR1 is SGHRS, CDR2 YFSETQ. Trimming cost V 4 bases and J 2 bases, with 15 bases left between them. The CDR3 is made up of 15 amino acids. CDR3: CASSVFSGKQETQYF. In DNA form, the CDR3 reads TGCGCCAGCAGCGTGTTTAGCGGCAAACAAGAGACCCAGTACTTC.

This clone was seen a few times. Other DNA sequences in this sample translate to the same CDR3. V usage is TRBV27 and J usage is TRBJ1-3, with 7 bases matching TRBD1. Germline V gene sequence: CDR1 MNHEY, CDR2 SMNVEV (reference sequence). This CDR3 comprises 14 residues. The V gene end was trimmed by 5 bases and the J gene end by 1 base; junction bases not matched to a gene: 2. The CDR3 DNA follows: TGTGCCAGCAGTCCGACAGGGTCTGGAAACACCATATATTTT. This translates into CASSPTGSGNTIYF.

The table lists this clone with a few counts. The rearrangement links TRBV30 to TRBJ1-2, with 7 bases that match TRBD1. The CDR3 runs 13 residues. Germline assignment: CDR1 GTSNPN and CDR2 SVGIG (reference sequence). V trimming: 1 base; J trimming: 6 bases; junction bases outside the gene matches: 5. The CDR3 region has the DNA TGTGCCTGGAGTGGAGGGGGCGGAAATGGCTACACCTTC. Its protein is CAWSGGGGNGYTF. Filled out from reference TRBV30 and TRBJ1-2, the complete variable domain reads SQTIHQWPATLVQPVGSPLSLECTVEGTSNPNLYWYRQAAGRGLQLLFYSVGIGQISSEVPQNLSASRPQDRQFILSSKKLLLSDSGFYLCAWSGGGGNGYTFGSGTRLTVV.

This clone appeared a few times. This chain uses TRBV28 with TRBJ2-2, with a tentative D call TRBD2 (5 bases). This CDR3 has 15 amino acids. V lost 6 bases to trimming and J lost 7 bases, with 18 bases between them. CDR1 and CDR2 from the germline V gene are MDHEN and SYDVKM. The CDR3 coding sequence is TGTGCCAGCAGCCCCCCGGGGTTAACGGGCGGGGAGCTGTTTTTT. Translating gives CASSPPGLTGGELFF.

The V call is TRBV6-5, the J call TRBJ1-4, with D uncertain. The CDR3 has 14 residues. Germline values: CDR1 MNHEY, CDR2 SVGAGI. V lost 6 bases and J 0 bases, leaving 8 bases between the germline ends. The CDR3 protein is CASSSVATNEKLFF. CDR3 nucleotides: TGTGCCAGCAGCTCGGTTGCAACTAATGAAAAACTGTTTTTT.

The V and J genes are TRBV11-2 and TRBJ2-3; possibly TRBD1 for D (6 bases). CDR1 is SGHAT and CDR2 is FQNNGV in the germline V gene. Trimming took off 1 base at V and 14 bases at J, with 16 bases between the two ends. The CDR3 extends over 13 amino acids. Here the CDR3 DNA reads TGTGCCAGCAGCTTAGTTCTGTCAGGGGAAGGGTATTTT. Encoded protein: CASSLVLSGEGYF.

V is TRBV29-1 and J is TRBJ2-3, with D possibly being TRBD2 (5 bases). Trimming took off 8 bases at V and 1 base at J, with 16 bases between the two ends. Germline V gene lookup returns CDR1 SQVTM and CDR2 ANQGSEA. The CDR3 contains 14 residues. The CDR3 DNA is TGCAGCATTTCAGGAGGCGGCGGCACAGATACGCAGTATTTT. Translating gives CSISGGGGTDTQYF.

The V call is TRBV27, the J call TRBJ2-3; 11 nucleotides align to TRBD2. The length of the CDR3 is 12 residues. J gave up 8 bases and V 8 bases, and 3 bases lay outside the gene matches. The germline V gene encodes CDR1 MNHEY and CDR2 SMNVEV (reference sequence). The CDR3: CASGLAGGTQYF. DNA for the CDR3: TGTGCCAGCGGGCTAGCGGGAGGTACGCAGTATTTT.

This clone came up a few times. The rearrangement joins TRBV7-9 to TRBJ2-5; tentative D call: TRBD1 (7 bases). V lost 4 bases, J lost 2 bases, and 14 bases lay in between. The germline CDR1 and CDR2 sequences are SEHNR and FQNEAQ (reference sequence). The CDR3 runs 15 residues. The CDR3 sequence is CASSWIAGGQETQYF. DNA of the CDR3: TGTGCCAGCAGCTGGATCGCAGGGGGGCAAGAGACCCAGTACTTC.

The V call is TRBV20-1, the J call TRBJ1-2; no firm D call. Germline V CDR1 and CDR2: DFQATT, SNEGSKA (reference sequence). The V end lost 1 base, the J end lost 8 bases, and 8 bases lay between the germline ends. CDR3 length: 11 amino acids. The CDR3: CSARGVEGYTF. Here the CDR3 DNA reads TGCAGTGCTAGAGGTGTAGAAGGCTACACCTTC.

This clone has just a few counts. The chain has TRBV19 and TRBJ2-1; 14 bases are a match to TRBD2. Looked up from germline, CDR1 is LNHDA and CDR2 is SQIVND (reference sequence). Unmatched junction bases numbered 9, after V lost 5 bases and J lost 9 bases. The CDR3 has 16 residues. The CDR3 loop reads CASSVKGGLAGVEQFF. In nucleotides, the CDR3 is TGTGCCAGTAGTGTAAAGGGGGGACTAGCGGGAGTTGAGCAGTTCTTC.

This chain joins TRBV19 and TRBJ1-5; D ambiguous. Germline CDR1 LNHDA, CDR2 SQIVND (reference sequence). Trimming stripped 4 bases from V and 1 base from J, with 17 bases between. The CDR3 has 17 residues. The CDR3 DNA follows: TGTGCCAGTAGTACCGACTCCTTCACAAAGAGCAATCAGCCCCAGCATTTT. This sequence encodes CASSTDSFTKSNQPQHF.

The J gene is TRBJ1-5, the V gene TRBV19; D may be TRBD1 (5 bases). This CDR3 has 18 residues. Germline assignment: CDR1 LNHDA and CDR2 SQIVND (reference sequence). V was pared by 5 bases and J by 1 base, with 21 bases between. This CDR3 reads CASSATQGRGWSNQPQHF. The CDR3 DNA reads TGTGCCAGTAGTGCGACCCAAGGAAGGGGCTGGAGCAATCAGCCCCAGCATTTT.

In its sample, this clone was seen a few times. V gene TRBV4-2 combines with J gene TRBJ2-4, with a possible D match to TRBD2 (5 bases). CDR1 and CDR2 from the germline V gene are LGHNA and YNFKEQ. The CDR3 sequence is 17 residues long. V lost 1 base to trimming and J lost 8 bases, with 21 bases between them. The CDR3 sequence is CASSQASLSGAVHIQYF. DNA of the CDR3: TGTGCCAGCAGCCAAGCGTCACTGAGCGGAGCTGTTCACATTCAGTACTTC.

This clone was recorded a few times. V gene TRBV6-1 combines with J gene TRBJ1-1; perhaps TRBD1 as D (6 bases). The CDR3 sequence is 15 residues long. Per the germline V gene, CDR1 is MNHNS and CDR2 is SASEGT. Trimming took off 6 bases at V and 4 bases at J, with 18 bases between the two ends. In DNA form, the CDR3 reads TGTGCCAGCAGAAGGGATACAGGGAAGGGCACTGAAGCTTTCTTT. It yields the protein CASRRDTGKGTEAFF.

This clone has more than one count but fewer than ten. CDR3 sequence reads: CASSQVFLESVAKNIQYF. In DNA, the CDR3 is TGCGCCAGCAGCCAAGTCTTCCTTGAGAGTGTAGCCAAAAACATTCAGTACTTC. The chain combines TRBV4-1 with TRBJ2-4; D is unclear. The CDR3 is 18 residues long. CDR1 and CDR2 (germline): MGHRA, YSYEKL. V was shortened by 1 base and J by 0 bases, with 16 bases between the two germline ends.

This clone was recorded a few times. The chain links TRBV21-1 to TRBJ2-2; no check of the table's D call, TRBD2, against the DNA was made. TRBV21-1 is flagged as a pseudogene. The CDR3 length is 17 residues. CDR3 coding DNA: TGTGCCAGCAGCAGGGGACTAGCGGGAGTCTTGGCCGGGGAGCTGTTTTTT. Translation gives CASSRGLAGVLAGELFF.

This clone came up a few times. The CDR3, as DNA: TGTGCCAGCAGCCCGGCGGGGGGACTAGCGGGAGGGACCCAGTACTTC. This sequence encodes CASSPAGGLAGGTQYF. The genes are TRBV4-2 and TRBJ2-5, with 15 bases aligning to TRBD2. V shed 4 bases, J shed 7 bases, and the junction held 7 bases outside the gene matches. Looked up from germline, CDR1 is LGHNA and CDR2 is YNFKEQ. The CDR3 is 16 residues long.

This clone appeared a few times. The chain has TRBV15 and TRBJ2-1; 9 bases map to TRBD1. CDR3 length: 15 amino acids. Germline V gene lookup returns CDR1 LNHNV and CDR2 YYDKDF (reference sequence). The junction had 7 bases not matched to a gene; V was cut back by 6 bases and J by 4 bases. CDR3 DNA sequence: TGTGCCACCAGGTCTCCGGGACAGGGTTACAATGAGCAGTTCTTC. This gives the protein CATRSPGQGYNEQFF. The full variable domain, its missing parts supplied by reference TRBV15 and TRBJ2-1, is DAMVIQNPRYQVTQFGKPVTLSCSQTLNHNVMYWYQQKSSQAPKLLFHYYDKDFNNEADTPDNFQSRRPNTSFCFLDIRSPGLGDTAMYLCATRSPGQGYNEQFFGPGTRLTVL.

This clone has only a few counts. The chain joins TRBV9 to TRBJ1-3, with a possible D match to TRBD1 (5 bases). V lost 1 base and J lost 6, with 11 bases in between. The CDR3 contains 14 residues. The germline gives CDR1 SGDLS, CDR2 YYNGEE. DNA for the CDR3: TGTGCCAGCAGCGTATCTCTGGGACTAAACACCATATATTTT. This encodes CASSVSLGLNTIYF.

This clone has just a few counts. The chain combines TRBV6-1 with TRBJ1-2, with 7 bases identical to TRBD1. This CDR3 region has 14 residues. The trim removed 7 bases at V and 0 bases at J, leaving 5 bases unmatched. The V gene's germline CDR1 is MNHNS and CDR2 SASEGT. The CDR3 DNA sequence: TGTGCCAGCATCCGGACAGGAACTAACTATGGCTACACCTTC. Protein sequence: CASIRTGTNYGYTF.

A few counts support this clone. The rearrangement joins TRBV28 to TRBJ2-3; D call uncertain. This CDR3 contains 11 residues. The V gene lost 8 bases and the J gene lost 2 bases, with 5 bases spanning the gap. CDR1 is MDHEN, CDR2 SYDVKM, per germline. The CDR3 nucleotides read TGTGCCAGCGTAAACACAGATACGCAGTATTTT. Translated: CASVNTDTQYF.

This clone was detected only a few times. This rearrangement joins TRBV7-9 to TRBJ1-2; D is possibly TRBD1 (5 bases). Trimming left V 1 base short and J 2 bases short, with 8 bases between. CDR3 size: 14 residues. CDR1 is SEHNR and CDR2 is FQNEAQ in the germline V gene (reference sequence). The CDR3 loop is CASSLVGGNYGYTF. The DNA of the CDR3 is TGTGCCAGCAGCTTAGTTGGGGGGAACTATGGCTACACCTTC.

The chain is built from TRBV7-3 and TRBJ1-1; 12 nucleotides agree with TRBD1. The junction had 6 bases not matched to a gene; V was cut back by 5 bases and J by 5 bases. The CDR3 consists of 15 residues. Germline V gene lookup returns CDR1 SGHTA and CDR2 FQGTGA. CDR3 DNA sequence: TGTGCCAGCAGCGTAGCGGGACAGGGGGCTACTGAAGCTTTCTTT. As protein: CASSVAGQGATEAFF.